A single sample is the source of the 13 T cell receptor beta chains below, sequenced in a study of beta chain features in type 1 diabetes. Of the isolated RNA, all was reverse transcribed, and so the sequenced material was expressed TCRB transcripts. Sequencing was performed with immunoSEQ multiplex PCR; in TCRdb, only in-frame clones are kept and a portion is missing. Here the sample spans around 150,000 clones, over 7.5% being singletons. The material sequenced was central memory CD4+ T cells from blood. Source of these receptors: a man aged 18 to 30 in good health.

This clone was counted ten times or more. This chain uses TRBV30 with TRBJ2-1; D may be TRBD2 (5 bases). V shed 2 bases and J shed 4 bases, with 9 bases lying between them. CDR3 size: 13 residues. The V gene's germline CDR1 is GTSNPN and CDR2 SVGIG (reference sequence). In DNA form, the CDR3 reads TGTGCCTGGAGTTGGACTTTTTACAATGAGCAGTTCTTC. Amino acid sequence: CAWSWTFYNEQFF. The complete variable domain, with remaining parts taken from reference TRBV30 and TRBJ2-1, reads SQTIHQWPATLVQPVGSPLSLECTVEGTSNPNLYWYRQAAGRGLQLLFYSVGIGQISSEVPQNLSASRPQDRQFILSSKKLLLSDSGFYLCAWSWTFYNEQFFGPGTRLTVL.

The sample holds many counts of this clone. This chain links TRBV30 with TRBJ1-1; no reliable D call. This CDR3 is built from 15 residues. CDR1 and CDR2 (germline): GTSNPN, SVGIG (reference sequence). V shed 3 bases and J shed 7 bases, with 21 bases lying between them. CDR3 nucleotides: TGTGCCTGGAGCCGAGACTTGTACCTGGCAGTTGAAGCTTTCTTT. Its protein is CAWSRDLYLAVEAFF. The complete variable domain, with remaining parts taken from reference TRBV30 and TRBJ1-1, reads SQTIHQWPATLVQPVGSPLSLECTVEGTSNPNLYWYRQAAGRGLQLLFYSVGIGQISSEVPQNLSASRPQDRQFILSSKKLLLSDSGFYLCAWSRDLYLAVEAFFGQGTRLTVV.

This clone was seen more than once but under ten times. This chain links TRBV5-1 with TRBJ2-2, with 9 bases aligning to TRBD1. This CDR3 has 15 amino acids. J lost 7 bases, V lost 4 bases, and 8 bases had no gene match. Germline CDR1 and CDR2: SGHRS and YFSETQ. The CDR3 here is CASSQSGQGGGELFF. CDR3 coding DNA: TGCGCCAGCAGCCAATCGGGACAGGGCGGCGGGGAGCTGTTTTTT.

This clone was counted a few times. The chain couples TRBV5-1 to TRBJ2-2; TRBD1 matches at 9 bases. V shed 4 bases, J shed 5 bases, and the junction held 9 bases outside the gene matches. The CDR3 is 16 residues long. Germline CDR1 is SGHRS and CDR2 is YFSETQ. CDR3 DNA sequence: TGCGCCAGCAGCGCTGGACAGGGGACGGGTACCGGGGAGCTGTTTTTT. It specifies CASSAGQGTGTGELFF.

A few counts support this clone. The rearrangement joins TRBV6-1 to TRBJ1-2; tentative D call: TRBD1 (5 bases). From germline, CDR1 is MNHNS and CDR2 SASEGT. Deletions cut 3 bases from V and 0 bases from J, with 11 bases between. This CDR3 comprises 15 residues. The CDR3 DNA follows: TGTGCCAGCAGTGATATGGGGGGGACTAACTATGGCTACACCTTC. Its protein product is CASSDMGGTNYGYTF.

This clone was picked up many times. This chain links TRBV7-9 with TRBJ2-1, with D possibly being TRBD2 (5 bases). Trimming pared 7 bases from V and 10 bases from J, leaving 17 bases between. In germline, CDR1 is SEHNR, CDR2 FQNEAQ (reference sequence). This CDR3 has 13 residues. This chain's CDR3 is CASTKSGGAEQFF. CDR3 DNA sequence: TGTGCCAGCACCAAAAGCGGTGGAGCAGAGCAGTTCTTC. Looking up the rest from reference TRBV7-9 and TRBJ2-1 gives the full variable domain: DTGVSQNPRHKITKRGQNVTFRCDPISEHNRLYWYRQTLGQGPEFLTYFQNEAQLEKSRLLSDRFSAERPKGSFSTLEIQRTEQGDSAMYLCASTKSGGAEQFFGPGTRLTVL.

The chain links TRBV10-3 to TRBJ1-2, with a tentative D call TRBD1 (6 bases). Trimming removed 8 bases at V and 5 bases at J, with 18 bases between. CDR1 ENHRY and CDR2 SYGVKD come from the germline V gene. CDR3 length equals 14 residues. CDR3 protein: CAILKQGRGYGYTF. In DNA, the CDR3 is TGTGCCATCCTGAAACAGGGAAGAGGGTATGGCTACACCTTC.

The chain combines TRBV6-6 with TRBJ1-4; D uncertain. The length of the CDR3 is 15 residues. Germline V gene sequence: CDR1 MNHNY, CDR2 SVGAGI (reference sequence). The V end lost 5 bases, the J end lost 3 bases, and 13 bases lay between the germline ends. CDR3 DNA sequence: TGTGCCAGCAGTCCACTTAGAAAACCTAATGAAAAACTGTTTTTT. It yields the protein CASSPLRKPNEKLFF.

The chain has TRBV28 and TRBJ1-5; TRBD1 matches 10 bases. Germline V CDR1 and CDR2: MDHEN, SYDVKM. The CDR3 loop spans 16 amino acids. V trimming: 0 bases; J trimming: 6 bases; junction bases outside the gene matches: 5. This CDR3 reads CASSLWQWTGGQPQHF. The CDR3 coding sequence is TGTGCCAGCAGTTTATGGCAGTGGACAGGGGGTCAGCCCCAGCATTTT.

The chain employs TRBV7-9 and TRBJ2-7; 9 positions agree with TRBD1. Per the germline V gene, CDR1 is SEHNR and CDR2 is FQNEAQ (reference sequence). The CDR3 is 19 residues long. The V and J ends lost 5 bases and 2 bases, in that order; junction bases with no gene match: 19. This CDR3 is CASSARTGGAWDRAYEQYF. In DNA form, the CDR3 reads TGTGCCAGCAGCGCAAGAACAGGGGGCGCTTGGGATCGGGCCTACGAGCAGTACTTC.

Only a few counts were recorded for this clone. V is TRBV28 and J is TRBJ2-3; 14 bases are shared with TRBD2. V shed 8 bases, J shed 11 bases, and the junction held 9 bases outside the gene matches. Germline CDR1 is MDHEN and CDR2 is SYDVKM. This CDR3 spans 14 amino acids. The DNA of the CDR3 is TGTGCCAGCTCCACTCCGGGACTAGCGGGGGAGCAGTATTTT. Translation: CASSTPGLAGEQYF.

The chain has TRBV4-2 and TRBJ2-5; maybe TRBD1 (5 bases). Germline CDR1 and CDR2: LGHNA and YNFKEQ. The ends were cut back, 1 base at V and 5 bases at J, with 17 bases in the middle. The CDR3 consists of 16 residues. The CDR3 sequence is CASSQGQGFMRETQYF. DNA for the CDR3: TGTGCCAGCAGCCAAGGCCAGGGCTTTATGCGCGAGACCCAGTACTTC.

The CDR3 here is CASSADLITGTGELFF. CDR3 in DNA: TGTGCCAGCAGCGCAGACCTGATAACGGGCACCGGGGAGCTGTTTTTT. The chain combines TRBV9 with TRBJ2-2; D uncertain. The ends were cut back, 3 bases at V and 4 bases at J, with 16 bases in the middle. CDR1 is SGDLS and CDR2 is YYNGEE in the germline V gene. The CDR3 has 16 amino acids.